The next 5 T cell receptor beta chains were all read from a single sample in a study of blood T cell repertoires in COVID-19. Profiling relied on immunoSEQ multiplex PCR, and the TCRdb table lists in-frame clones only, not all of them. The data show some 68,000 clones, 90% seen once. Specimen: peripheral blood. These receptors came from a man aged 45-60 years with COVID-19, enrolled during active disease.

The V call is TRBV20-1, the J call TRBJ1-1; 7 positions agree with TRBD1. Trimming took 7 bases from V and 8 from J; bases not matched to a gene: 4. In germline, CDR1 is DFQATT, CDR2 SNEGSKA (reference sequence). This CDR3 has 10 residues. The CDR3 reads CSGATGEAFF. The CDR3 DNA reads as TGCAGTGGGGCGACAGGGGAAGCTTTCTTT.

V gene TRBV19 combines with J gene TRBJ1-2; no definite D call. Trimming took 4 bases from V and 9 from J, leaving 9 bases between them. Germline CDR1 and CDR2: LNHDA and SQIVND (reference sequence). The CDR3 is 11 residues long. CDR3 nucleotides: TGTGCCAGTAGTAGTGGGGAGAGCTACACCTTC. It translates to CASSSGESYTF.

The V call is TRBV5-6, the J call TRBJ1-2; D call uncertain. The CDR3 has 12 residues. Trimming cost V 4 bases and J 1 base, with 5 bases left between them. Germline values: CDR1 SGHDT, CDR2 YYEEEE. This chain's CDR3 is CASSEYNYGYTF. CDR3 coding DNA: TGTGCCAGCAGCGAGTATAACTATGGCTACACCTTC.

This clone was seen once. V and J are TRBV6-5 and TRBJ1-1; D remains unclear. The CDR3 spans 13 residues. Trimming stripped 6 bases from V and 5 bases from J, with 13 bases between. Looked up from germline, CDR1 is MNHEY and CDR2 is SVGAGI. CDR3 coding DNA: TGTGCCAGCAGGAAGAGGGCGGGTACTGAAGCTTTCTTT. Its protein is CASRKRAGTEAFF.

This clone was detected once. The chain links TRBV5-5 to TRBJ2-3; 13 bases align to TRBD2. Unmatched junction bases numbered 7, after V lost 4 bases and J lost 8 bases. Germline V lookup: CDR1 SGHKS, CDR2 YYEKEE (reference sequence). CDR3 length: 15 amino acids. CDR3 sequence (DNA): TGTGCCAGCAGCCGGACTAGCGGGAGCGATAGTACGCAGTATTTT. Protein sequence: CASSRTSGSDSTQYF.